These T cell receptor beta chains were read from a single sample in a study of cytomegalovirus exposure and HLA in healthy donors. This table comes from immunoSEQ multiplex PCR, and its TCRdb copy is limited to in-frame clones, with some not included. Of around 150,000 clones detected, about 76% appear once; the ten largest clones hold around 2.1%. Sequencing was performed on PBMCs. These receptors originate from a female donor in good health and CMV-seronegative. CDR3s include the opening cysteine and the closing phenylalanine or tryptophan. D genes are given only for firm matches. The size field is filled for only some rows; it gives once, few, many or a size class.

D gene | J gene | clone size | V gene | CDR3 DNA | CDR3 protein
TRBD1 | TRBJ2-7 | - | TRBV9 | TGTGCCAGCAGCGTAGGAGGACAGGCGTCCTACGAGCAGTACTTC | CASSVGGQASYEQYF
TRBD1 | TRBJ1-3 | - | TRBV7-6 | TGTGCCAGCAGCTTCTCGACAGGGTCCTCTGGAAACACCATATATTTT | CASSFSTGSSGNTIYF
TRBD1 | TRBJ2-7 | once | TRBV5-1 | TGCGCCAGCAGCTTGGGGGACAGGGTCGCCGAGCAGTACTTC | CASSLGDRVAEQYF
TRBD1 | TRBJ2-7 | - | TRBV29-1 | TGCAGCGCCAAGGGACAGCTCTACGAGCAGTACTTC | CSAKGQLYEQYF
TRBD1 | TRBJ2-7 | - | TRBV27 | TGTGCCAGCAGTTGGGGACAGGGAGTTTCCTACGAGCAGTACTTC | CASSWGQGVSYEQYF
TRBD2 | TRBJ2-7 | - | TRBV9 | TGTGCCAGCAGCGTAGTAGCGGGAGCGTACGAGCAGTACTTC | CASSVVAGAYEQYF
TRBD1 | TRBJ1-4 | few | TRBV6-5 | TGTGCCAGCAGCGAGGACAGGGACTTCGATGAAAAACTGTTTTTT | CASSEDRDFDEKLFF
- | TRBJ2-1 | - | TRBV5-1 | TGCGCCAGCAGCTTGGACAACTACAATGAGCAGTTCTTC | CASSLDNYNEQFF
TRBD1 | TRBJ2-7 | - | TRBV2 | TGTGCCAGCAGTGAAGGGACAGGGGTGCTTCTTGAGCAGTACTTC | CASSEGTGVLLEQYF
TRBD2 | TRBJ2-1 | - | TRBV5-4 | TGTGCCAGCAGAAGAAGCGGGGGGCACAATGAGCAGTTCTTC | CASRRSGGHNEQFF
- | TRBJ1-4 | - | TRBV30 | TGTGCCTGGCATACAGGGTTAACTAATGAAAAACTGTTTTTT | CAWHTGLTNEKLFF
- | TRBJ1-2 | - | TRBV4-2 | TGTGCCAGCAGCCAAGCCGGGGGACCCTATGGCTACACCTTC | CASSQAGGPYGYTF
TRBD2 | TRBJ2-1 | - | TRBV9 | TGTGCCAGCAGCCACTCAACTAGCGGGGGTGTGGAGCAGTTCTTC | CASSHSTSGGVEQFF
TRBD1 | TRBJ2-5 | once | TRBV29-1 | TGCAGCGTTTCGGGCAGGGGGGAGACCCAGTACTTC | CSVSGRGETQYF
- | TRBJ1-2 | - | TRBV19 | TGTGCCAGTAGTATATCGTGGAGGGTTGGAACCTATGGCTACACCTTC | CASSISWRVGTYGYTF
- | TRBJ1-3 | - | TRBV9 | TGTGCCAGCAGCGTAGAAAGTGGCCCTGGAAACACCATATATTTT | CASSVESGPGNTIYF
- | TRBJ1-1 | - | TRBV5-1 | TGCGCCAGCAGCCTAGCTACCGGGACAGAAGCTTTCTTT | CASSLATGTEAFF
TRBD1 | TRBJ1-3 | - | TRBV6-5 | TGTGCCAGCCGAGAGGGGGCATCTGGAAACACCATATATTTT | CASREGASGNTIYF
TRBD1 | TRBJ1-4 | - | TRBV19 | TGTGCCAGTAGAAACAGGGGGCAAGTTGAAAAACTGTTTTTT | CASRNRGQVEKLFF
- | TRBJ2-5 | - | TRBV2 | TGTGCCAGCAGTGACGCCGGGAGTGGGGAGACCCAGTACTTC | CASSDAGSGETQYF
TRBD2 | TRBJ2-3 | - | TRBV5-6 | TGTGCCAGCAGCCCTAGGGGACTAGCGGGGGTAACAGATACGCAGTATTTT | CASSPRGLAGVTDTQYF
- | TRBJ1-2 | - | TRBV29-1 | TGCAGCGTTGACAGTCAGAGGACCCGGGGGGAGGTCTACACCTTC | CSVDSQRTRGEVYTF
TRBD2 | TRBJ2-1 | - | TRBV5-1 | TGCGCCAGCAGCACCCCCCCCTCTAGCGGGGTACTCGGGGATGAGCAGTTCTTC | CASSTPPSSGVLGDEQFF
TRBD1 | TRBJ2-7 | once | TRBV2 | TGTGCCAGCACTGATCCGGGACAGGGTAATGGGGAGCAGTACTTC | CASTDPGQGNGEQYF
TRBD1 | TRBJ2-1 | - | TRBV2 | TGTGCCAGCAGCCTTCCAACAGGGGCCTACAATGAGCAGTTCTTC | CASSLPTGAYNEQFF
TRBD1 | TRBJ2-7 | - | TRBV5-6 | TGTGCCAGCAGCTTGCTCGGGACAGGAGATGAGCAGTACTTC | CASSLLGTGDEQYF
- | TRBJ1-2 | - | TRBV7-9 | TGTGCCAGCATCCCTACCTACAGGGTTGGCTATGGCTACACCTTC | CASIPTYRVGYGYTF
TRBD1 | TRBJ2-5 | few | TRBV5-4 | TGTGCCAGCAGCCCGACAGGGGGAGGAGTGGAGACCCAGTACTTC | CASSPTGGGVETQYF
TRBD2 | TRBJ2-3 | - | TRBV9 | TGTGCCAGCGGTAAGGGACTAGCGGGAGTGGATACGCAGTATTTT | CASGKGLAGVDTQYF
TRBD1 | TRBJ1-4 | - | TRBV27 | TGTGCCAGCAGTTTATCTCTGACAGGGGGGAAAGTCGAAAAACTGTTTTTT | CASSLSLTGGKVEKLFF
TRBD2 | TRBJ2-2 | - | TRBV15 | TGTGCCACCAGCCATAGCGGGGGGGCAACCGGGGAGCTGTTTTTT | CATSHSGGATGELFF
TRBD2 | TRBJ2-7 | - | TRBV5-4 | TGTGCCAGCAGCTTGAAGCGGGAGGTCTCCTACGAGCAGTACTTC | CASSLKREVSYEQYF
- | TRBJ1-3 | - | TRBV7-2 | TGTGCCAGCAGCGCCGGGCGGACAGTGGGCACCATATATTTT | CASSAGRTVGTIYF
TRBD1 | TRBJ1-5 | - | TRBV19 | TGTGCCAGTAGTAGGGGACAGGGGGCGAGGAGCAATCAGCCCCAGCATTTT | CASSRGQGARSNQPQHF
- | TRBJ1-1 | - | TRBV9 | TGTGCCAGCAGCGCGACTGAAGCTTTCTTT | CASSATEAFF
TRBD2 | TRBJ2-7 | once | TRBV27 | TGTGCCAGCAGCGACCGGGGGGGCGAGCAGTACTTC | CASSDRGGEQYF
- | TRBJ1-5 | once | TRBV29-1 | TGCAGCGTTTCAAGGGTCGAGGGTCAGCCCCAGCATTTT | CSVSRVEGQPQHF
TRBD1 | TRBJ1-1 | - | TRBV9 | TGTGCCAGCAGCGTAGCAGGGGGTGGCACTGAAGCTTTCTTT | CASSVAGGGTEAFF
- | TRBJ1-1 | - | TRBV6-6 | TGTGCCAGCACCGCCAGGCTCGTAACTGAAGCTTTCTTT | CASTARLVTEAFF
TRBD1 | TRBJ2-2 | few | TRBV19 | TGTGCCAGTAAGCGGGACAGGGGCACCGGGGAGCTGTTTTTT | CASKRDRGTGELFF
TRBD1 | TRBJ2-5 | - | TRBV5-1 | TGCGCCAGCAGCCTCGGGACAGGGAAATGGGAGACCCAGTACTTC | CASSLGTGKWETQYF
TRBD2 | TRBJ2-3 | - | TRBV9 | TGTGCCAGCAGCGGGGCCCCCGGGACTAGCGGGGGGGTCACCACAGATACGCAGTATTTT | CASSGAPGTSGGVTTDTQYF
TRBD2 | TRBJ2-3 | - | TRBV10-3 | TGTGCCATCAAGGGGACTAGCGGGGAAAGTACGCAGTATTTT | CAIKGTSGESTQYF
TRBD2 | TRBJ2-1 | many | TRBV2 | TGTGCCCAGCAGTATCGCGCGGGAGGGCCTGTGACCAATGAGCAGTTCTTC | CAQQYRAGGPVTNEQFF
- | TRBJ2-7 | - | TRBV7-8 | TGTGCCAGCAGCTCCAGAGGACTCACTTACGAGCAGTACTTC | CASSSRGLTYEQYF
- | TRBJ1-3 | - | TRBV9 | TGTGCCAGCACAGGGTCGGTTCGGAACACCATATATTTT | CASTGSVRNTIYF
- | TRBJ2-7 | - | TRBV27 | TGTGCCAGCAGTGCACGGTACAGCTACGAGCAGTACTTC | CASSARYSYEQYF
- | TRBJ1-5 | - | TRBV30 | TGTGCCTGGGGGGGGAACAATCAGCCCCAGCATTTT | CAWGGNNQPQHF
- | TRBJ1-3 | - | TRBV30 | TGTGCCTGGAGTATTGAGAGCTCTGGAAACACCATATATTTT | CAWSIESSGNTIYF